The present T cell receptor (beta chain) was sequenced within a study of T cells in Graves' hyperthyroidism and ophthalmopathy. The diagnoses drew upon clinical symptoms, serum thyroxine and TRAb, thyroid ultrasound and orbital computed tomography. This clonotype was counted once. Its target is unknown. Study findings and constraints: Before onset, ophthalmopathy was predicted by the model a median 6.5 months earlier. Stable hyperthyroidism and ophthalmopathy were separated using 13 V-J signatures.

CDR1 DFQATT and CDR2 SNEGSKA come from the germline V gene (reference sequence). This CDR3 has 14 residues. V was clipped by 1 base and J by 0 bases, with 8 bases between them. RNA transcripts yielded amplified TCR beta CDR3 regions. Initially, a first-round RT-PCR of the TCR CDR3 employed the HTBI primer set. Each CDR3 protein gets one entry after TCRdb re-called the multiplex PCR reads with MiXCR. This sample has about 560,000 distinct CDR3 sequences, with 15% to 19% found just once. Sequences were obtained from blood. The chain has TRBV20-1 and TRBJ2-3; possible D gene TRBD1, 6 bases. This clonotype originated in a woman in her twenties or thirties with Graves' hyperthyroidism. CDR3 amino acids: CSARAGDSTDTQYF. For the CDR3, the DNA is TGCAGTGCTAGAGCAGGGGATAGCACAGATACGCAGTATTTT.